What follows are 23 T cell receptor beta chains derived from one specimen sequenced in a study of regulatory T cells in long-lasting Graves disease. In building TCR beta libraries, iRepertoire HTBI primers were used together with Arm-PCR of CDR3 regions. Using its own MiXCR run on the multiplex PCR reads, TCRdb lists one record per CDR3 protein. This table holds hundreds of thousands of distinct CDR3 sequences, about 20% found once. The time point here: persistent/refractory GD, antithyroid drugs over 5 years with positive TRAb. PBMC RNA served as the TCR library source. The sequencing used peripheral blood mononuclear cells (PBMCs), collected when the disease was refractory, from a patient treated with antithyroid drugs. These receptors were taken from a female donor with Graves disease.

This clonotype has more than one count but fewer than ten. The chain employs TRBV28 and TRBJ2-3; D gene ambiguous. The CDR3 covers 16 residues. V lost 4 bases to trimming and J lost 1 base, with 15 bases between them. CDR1 is MDHEN, CDR2 SYDVKM, per germline. The CDR3 region has the DNA TGTGCCAGCAGTTCCCGGACCCCTTCGGGCACAGATACGCAGTATTTT. Translation gives CASSSRTPSGTDTQYF.

The rearrangement joins TRBV16 to TRBJ1-5, with D uncertain. V lost 3 bases to trimming and J lost 0 bases, with 9 bases between them. Germline values: CDR1 KGHSY, CDR2 FQNENV. This CDR3 has 15 amino acids. This CDR3 reads CASSQAYTSNQPQHF. The DNA for the CDR3 is TGTGCCAGCAGCCAGGCATACACTAGCAATCAGCCCCAGCATTTT.

The chain couples TRBV29-1 to TRBJ1-3, with D maybe TRBD1 (5 bases). The CDR3 runs to 13 residues. The V gene's germline CDR1 is SQVTM and CDR2 ANQGSEA. V lost 4 bases and J 1 base, leaving 8 bases between the germline ends. CDR3: CSVAGGSGNTIYF. The CDR3 DNA follows: TGCAGCGTTGCCGGGGGGTCTGGAAACACCATATATTTT.

This clonotype was counted at least ten times. The rearrangement uses TRBV6-5 and TRBJ1-4; TRBD1 is a possible D gene (6 bases). Deletions cut 4 bases from V and 4 bases from J, with 10 bases between. The CDR3 runs to 14 residues. The germline V gene has CDR1 MNHEY and CDR2 SVGAGI. The CDR3 DNA reads as TGTGCCAGCAGTTGGACAGTCAGTAATGAAAAACTGTTTTTT. Translated: CASSWTVSNEKLFF.

This clonotype was counted a few times. The genes are TRBV20-1 and TRBJ1-1; 10 bases agree with TRBD1. From germline, CDR1 is DFQATT and CDR2 SNEGSKA (reference sequence). The J segment lost 5 bases and the V segment lost 2 bases, leaving 5 bases of the junction unmatched. This CDR3 contains 14 residues. The CDR3 DNA is TGCAGTGCTAGAAGACAGGGGGCAGGTACTGAAGCTTTCTTT. Translating gives CSARRQGAGTEAFF.

The chain combines TRBV12-3 or TRBV12-4 with TRBJ1-5; no firm D call. CDR3 size: 15 residues. V was clipped by 6 bases and J by 0 bases, with 12 bases between them. In DNA, the CDR3 is TGTGCCAGCAGCTCAGACGTCTATAGCAATCAGCCCCAGCATTTT. It translates to CASSSDVYSNQPQHF.

The chain uses TRBV5-6 and TRBJ2-6, with 8 bases lining up with TRBD1. The CDR3 totals 18 residues. The V gene's germline CDR1 is SGHDT and CDR2 YYEEEE. V lost 3 bases and J lost 1; bases outside the gene matches: 9. In DNA, the CDR3 is TGTGCCAGCAGCTCAGCCGGGACAGGCCTGTCTGGGGCCAACGTCCTGACTTTC. It specifies CASSSAGTGLSGANVLTF. The full variable domain, completed using reference TRBV5-6 and TRBJ2-6, is DAGVTQSPTHLIKTRGQQVTLRCSPKSGHDTVSWYQQALGQGPQFIFQYYEEEERQRGNFPDRFSGHQFPNYSSELNVNALLLGDSALYLCASSSAGTGLSGANVLTFGAGSRLTVL.

The chain couples TRBV4-2 to TRBJ1-1; D is uncertain. Between the trimmed V and J ends, which lost 11 bases and 2 bases, there was a span of 15 bases. The CDR3 contains 13 residues. Germline-derived CDR1 and CDR2 are LGHNA and YNFKEQ. DNA of the CDR3: TGTGCCGCCCAAGGCGGGAGCAACACTGAAGCTTTCTTT. Translation: CAAQGGSNTEAFF.

In this sample, this clonotype turned up many times. The gene calls are TRBV2 and TRBJ2-5, with D possibly TRBD2 on 6 matching bases. With 3 bases removed from V and 2 bases from J, the gap between germline ends came to 10 bases. This CDR3 has 14 amino acids. Germline lookup yields CDR1 SNHLY and CDR2 FYNNEI. CDR3 bases: TGTGCCAGCAGTGAGGGGGACTGGCAAGAGACCCAGTACTTC. It specifies CASSEGDWQETQYF.

The CDR3 bases are TGTGCCAGTAGATATACTAGCGGGAGAGTGGGAGAGCAGTACTTC. Protein product: CASRYTSGRVGEQYF. The chain uses TRBV19 and TRBJ2-7, with 11 bases lining up with TRBD2. Germline V gives CDR1 LNHDA, CDR2 SQIVND (reference sequence). This CDR3 spans 15 amino acids. J lost 7 bases, V lost 6 bases, and 11 bases had no gene match.

Note on this clonotype: A single base separates this from a much larger clone, so it may be a read error. The chain joins TRBV12-3 or TRBV12-4 to TRBJ1-1, with 7 bases identical to TRBD1. This CDR3 is 16 amino acids long. Losses at the gene ends were 4 bases for V and 4 bases for J; bases not matched to a gene: 12. DNA of the CDR3: TGTGCCAGCAGTTCTTATATGACAGGGTTGAGCACTGAAGCTTTCTTT. Its translation: CASSSYMTGLSTEAFF.

This clonotype was picked up a small number of times. This chain uses TRBV20-1 with TRBJ2-7, with D perhaps TRBD1 (6 bases). This CDR3 is built from 12 residues. V lost 5 bases to trimming and J lost 6 bases, with 14 bases between them. Germline-derived CDR1 and CDR2 are DFQATT and SNEGSKA (reference sequence). The CDR3 region is CSADNRVTEQYF. CDR3 DNA: TGCAGTGCTGACAACAGGGTTACCGAGCAGTACTTC.

This clonotype has ten or more counts. The rearrangement links TRBV20-1 to TRBJ2-7; D possibly corresponds to TRBD1 (6 bases). The CDR3 runs to 13 residues. The V end was cut by 1 base, the J end by 2 bases, with 9 bases between. Germline V gene data show CDR1 as DFQATT and CDR2 as SNEGSKA (reference sequence). CDR3 sequence (DNA): TGCAGTGCTAGAGGAGGGGGACCCTACGAGCAGTACTTC. Translated: CSARGGGPYEQYF.

This clonotype was counted between two and nine times. This chain links TRBV7-8 with TRBJ2-7; D may be TRBD1 or TRBD2 (5 bases each). Germline assignment: CDR1 SGHVS and CDR2 FQNEAQ. The CDR3 sequence is 17 residues long. Trimming took off 2 bases at V and 0 bases at J, with 17 bases between the two ends. CDR3 DNA: TGTGCCAGCAGCTTACCACCCTGGGACGGTAGCTCCTACGAGCAGTACTTC. Translating gives CASSLPPWDGSSYEQYF.

This clonotype was detected many times. The J gene is TRBJ2-7, the V gene TRBV3-1; 9 positions agree with TRBD2. The trim removed 1 base at V and 6 bases at J, leaving 7 bases unmatched. The CDR3 loop spans 15 amino acids. Germline V gene lookup returns CDR1 LGHDT and CDR2 YNNKEL (reference sequence). CDR3 loop: CASSQVIGGRGEQYF. CDR3 DNA: TGTGCCAGCAGCCAAGTAATTGGCGGGAGGGGCGAGCAGTACTTC.

This clonotype was seen only a few times. The gene calls are TRBV27 and TRBJ2-2, with unresolved D. Germline CDR1 MNHEY, CDR2 SMNVEV (reference sequence). This CDR3 comprises 11 residues. V shed 5 bases and J shed 7 bases, with 5 bases lying between them. CDR3 coding DNA: TGTGCCAGCAGTCATATCGGGGAGCTGTTTTTT. This translates into CASSHIGELFF.

This clonotype was seen a few times. V is TRBV10-2 and J is TRBJ1-5, with a possible D match to TRBD1 (5 bases). V was pared by 0 bases and J by 10 bases, with 16 bases between. This CDR3 comprises 15 residues. Germline CDR1 WSHSY, CDR2 SAAADI. The CDR3 protein is CASSESGGKGSPQHF. CDR3 sequence (DNA): TGCGCCAGCAGTGAGTCGGGGGGAAAGGGGTCACCCCAGCATTTT.

This clonotype has ten or more counts. The chain is built from TRBV5-1 and TRBJ2-7; TRBD1 agrees at 7 bases. Unmatched junction bases numbered 18, after V lost 4 bases and J lost 5 bases. The CDR3 sequence is 17 residues long. Germline CDR1 is SGHRS and CDR2 is YFSETQ. This chain's CDR3 is CASSDWDSVLFGDEQYF. The CDR3 DNA sequence: TGCGCCAGCAGCGATTGGGACAGCGTACTTTTCGGGGACGAGCAGTACTTC.

This clonotype has at least ten counts. This chain links TRBV6-1 with TRBJ1-5; no firm D call. The germline V and J ends were trimmed by 7 bases and 4 bases, with 17 bases remaining between them. The germline V gene has CDR1 MNHNS and CDR2 SASEGT. The CDR3 length is 15 residues. This CDR3 reads CASIEGPVANQPQHF. For the CDR3, the DNA is TGTGCCAGCATCGAAGGGCCTGTAGCTAATCAGCCCCAGCATTTT.

This clonotype was counted a few times. The rearrangement links TRBV29-1 to TRBJ1-2; D not resolved. V was trimmed by 6 bases and J by 3 bases, leaving 11 bases between them. The length of the CDR3 is 12 residues. Germline CDR1 reads SQVTM; CDR2 reads ANQGSEA. The CDR3 DNA is TGCAGCGTCGAGAGGACGGACTATGGCTACACCTTC. Translation gives CSVERTDYGYTF.

In nucleotides, the CDR3 is TGTGCCAGCAGTTTAGATAGGGCAGGGGTCTTTCAAGAGACCCAGTACTTC. This encodes CASSLDRAGVFQETQYF. V gene TRBV28 combines with J gene TRBJ2-5, with TRBD1 as a possible D gene (6 bases). The germline CDR1 and CDR2 sequences are MDHEN and SYDVKM. V was clipped by 2 bases and J by 2 bases, with 18 bases between them. This CDR3 has 17 residues.

This clonotype was observed at least ten times. The rearrangement links TRBV12-3 or TRBV12-4 to TRBJ1-5; D unresolved. Trimming took off 7 bases at V and 2 bases at J, with 12 bases between the two ends. CDR3 length: 14 residues. The CDR3 region is CASKERFGNQPQHF. Here the CDR3 DNA reads TGTGCCAGCAAAGAACGGTTTGGCAATCAGCCCCAGCATTTT.

This clonotype was recorded many times. This rearrangement joins TRBV11-2 to TRBJ2-7, with D unclear. V was trimmed by 2 bases and J by 4 bases, leaving 15 bases between them. The germline V gene has CDR1 SGHAT and CDR2 FQNNGV. The CDR3 spans 15 residues. In DNA form, the CDR3 reads TGTGCCAGCAGCTTAAATTTTCCAGGACCATACGAGCAGTACTTC. Translating it yields CASSLNFPGPYEQYF.